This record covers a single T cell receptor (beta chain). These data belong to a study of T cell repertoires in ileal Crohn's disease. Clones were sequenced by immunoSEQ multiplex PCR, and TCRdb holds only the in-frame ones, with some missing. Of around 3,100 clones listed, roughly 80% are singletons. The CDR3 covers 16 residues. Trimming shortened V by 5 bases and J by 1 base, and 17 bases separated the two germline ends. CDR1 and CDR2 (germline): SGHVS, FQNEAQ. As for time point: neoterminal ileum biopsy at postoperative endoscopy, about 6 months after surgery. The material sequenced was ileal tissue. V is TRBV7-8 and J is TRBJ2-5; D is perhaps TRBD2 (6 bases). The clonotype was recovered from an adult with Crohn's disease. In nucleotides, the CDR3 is TGTGCCAGCAGCCCCTTGGAGGAGCGGGTCCAAGAGACCCAGTACTTC. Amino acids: CASSPLEERVQETQYF.